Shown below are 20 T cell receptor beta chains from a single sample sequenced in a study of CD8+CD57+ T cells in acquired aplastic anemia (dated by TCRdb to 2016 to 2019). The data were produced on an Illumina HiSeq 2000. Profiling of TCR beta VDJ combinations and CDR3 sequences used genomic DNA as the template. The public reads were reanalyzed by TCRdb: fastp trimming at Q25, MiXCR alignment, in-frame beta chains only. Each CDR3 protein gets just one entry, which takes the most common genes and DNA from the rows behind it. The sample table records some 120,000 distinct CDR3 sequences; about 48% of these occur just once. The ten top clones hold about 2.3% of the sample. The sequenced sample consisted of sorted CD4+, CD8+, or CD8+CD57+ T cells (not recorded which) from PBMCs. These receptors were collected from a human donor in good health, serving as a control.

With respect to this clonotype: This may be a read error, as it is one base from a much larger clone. This chain's CDR3 is CASSTGGGSGSHEQYF. The CDR3 DNA reads as TGTGCCAGCTCCACAGGAGGGGGTTCGGGCTCCCACGAGCAGTACTTC. The V and J genes are TRBV18 and TRBJ2-7; D possibly uses TRBD1 or TRBD2 (6 bases each). The length of the CDR3 is 16 residues. Looked up from germline, CDR1 is KGHSH and CDR2 is LQKENI.

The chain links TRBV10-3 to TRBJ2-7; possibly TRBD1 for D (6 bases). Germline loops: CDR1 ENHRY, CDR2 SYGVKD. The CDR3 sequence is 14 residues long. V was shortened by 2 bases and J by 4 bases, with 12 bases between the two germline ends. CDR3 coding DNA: TGTGCCATCAGTGAGCGTGGGGGCGAATACGAGCAGTACTTC. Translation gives CAISERGGEYEQYF.

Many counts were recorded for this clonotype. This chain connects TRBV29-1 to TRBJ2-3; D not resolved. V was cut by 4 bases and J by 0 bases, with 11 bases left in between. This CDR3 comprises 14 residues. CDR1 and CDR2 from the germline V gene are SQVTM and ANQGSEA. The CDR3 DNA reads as TGCAGCGTTGGTGTGGCCAGGAGCACAGATACGCAGTATTTT. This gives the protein CSVGVARSTDTQYF.

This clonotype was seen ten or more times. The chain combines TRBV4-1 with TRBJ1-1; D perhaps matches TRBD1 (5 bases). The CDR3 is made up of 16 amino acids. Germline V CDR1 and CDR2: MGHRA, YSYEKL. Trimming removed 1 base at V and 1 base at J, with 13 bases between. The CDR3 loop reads CASSQGSRDPNTEAFF. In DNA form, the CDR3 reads TGCGCCAGCAGCCAAGGAAGTCGGGACCCGAACACTGAAGCTTTCTTT.

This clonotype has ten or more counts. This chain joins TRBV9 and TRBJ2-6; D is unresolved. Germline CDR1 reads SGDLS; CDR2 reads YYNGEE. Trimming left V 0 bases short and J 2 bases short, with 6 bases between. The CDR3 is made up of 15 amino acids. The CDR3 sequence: CASSVEGTGANVLTF. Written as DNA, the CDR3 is TGTGCCAGCAGCGTAGAAGGGACTGGGGCCAACGTCCTGACTTTC. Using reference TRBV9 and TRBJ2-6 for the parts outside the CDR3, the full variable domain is DSGVTQTPKHLITATGQRVTLRCSPRSGDLSVYWYQQSLDQGLQFLIQYYNGEERAKGNILERFSAQQFPDLHSELNLSSLELGDSALYFCASSVEGTGANVLTFGAGSRLTVL.

Written as DNA, the CDR3 is TGTGCCAGCGCCTCCCCAGGGGGGGACACTGAAGCTTTCTTT. Encoded protein: CASASPGGDTEAFF. This chain joins TRBV6-6 and TRBJ1-1; 7 bases map to TRBD1. After removal of 8 bases from V and 3 bases from J, the junction contained 9 bases not matched to a gene. Per germline, CDR1 MNHNY and CDR2 SVGAGI (reference sequence). The CDR3 is 14 residues long.

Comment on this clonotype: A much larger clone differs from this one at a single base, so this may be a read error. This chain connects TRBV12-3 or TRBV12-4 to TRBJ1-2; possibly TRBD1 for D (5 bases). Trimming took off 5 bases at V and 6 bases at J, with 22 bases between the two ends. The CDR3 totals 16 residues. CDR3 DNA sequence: TGTGCCAGCAGTCCTCCGGGGGTCACAGGAAGAAATGGCTACACCTTC. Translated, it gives CASSPPGVTGRNGYTF.

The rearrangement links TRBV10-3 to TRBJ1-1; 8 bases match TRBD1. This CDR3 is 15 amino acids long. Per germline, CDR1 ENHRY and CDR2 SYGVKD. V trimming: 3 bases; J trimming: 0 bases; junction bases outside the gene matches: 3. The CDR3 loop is CAISDRGQMNTEAFF. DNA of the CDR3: TGTGCCATCAGTGACAGGGGGCAGATGAACACTGAAGCTTTCTTT.

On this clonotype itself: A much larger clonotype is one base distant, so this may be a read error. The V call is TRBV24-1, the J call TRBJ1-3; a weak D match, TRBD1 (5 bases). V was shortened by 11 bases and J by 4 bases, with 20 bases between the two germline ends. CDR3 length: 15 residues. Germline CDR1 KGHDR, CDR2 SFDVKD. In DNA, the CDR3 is TGTGCCAGCAGGGCCTCTCGGGGGGGAGGAAACACCATATATTTT. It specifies CASRASRGGGNTIYF.

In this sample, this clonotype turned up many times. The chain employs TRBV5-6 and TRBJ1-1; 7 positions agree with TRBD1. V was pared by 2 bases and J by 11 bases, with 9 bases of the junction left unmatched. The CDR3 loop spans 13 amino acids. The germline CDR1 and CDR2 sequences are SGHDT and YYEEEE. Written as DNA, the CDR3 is TGTGCCAGCAGCTTTACAGGGGCTATTGGCGCTTTCTTT. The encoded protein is CASSFTGAIGAFF.

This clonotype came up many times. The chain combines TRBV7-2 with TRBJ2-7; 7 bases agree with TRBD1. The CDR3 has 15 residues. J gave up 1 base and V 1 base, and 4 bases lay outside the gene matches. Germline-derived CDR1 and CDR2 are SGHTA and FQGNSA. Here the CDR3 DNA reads TGTGCCAGCAGCTTAGTACAGGGGAAATCCTACGAGCAGTACTTC. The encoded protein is CASSLVQGKSYEQYF. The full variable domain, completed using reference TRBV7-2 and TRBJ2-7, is GAGVSQSPSNKVTEKGKDVELRCDPISGHTALYWYRQSLGQGLEFLIYFQGNSAPDKSGLPSDRFSAERTGGSVSTLTIQRTQQEDSAVYLCASSLVQGKSYEQYFGPGTRLTVT.

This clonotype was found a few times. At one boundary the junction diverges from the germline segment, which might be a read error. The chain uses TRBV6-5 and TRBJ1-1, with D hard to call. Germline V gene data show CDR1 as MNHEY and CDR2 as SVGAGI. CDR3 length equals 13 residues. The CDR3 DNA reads TGTGCCAGCAGTTACGCCCGGGGAGCTGAAGCTTCCTTT. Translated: CASSYARGAEASF.

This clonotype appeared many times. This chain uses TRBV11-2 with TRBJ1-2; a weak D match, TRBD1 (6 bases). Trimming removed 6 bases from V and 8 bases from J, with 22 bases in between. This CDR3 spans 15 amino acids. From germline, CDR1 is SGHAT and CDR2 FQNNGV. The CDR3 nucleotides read TGTGCCAGCAGTCTAAGGGGCGGAGGGGGAGGAGGCTACACCTTC. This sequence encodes CASSLRGGGGGGYTF.

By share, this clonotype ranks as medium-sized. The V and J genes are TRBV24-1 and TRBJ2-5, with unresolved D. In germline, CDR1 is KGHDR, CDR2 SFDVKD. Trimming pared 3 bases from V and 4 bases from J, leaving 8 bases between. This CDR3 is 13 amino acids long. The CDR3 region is CATSDPLRETQYF. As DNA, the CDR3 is TGTGCCACCAGTGATCCCCTGAGAGAGACCCAGTACTTC.

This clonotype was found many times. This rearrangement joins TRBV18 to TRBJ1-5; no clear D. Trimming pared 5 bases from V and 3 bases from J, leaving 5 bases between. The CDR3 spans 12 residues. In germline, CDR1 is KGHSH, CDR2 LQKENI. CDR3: CASSGDNQPQHF. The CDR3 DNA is TGTGCCAGCTCAGGGGACAATCAGCCCCAGCATTTT.

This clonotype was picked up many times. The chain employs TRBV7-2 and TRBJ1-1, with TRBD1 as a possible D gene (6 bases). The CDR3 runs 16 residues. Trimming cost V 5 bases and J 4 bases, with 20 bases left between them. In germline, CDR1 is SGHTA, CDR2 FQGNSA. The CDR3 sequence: CASSITGSSDGTEAFF. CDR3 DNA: TGTGCCAGCAGCATAACAGGGTCGTCAGATGGCACTGAAGCTTTCTTT.

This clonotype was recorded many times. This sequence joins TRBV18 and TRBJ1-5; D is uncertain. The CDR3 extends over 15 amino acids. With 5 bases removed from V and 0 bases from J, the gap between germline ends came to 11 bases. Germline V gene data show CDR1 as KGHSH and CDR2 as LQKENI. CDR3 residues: CASSLEHLSNQPQHF. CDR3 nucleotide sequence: TGTGCCAGCTCATTGGAACACCTTAGCAATCAGCCCCAGCATTTT.

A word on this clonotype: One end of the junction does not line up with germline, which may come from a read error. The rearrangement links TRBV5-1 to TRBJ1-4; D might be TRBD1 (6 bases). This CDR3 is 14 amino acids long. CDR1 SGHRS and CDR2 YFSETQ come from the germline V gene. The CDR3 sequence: CASSSSQGGERLFF. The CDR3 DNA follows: TGCGCCAGCAGCTCCTCACAGGGTGGTGAAAGACTGTTTTTT.

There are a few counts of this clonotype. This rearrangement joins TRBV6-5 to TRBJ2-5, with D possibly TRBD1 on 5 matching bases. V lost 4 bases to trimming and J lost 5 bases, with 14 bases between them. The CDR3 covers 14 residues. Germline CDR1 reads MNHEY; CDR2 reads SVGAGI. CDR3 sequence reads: CASSSPRQTETQYF. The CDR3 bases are TGTGCCAGCAGTTCTCCTAGACAGACGGAGACCCAGTACTTC.

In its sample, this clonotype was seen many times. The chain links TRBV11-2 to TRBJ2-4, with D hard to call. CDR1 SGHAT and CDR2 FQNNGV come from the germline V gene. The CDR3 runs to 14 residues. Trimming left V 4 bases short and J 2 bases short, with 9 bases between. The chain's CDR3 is CASSSSNTKNIQYF. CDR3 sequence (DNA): TGTGCCAGCAGCTCCAGTAATACCAAAAACATTCAGTACTTC.